This T cell receptor (beta chain) was recovered during a study of cytomegalovirus exposure and HLA in healthy donors. PCR amplification relied on 60 Vbeta primers (plus 13 Jbeta primers). TCRdb keeps only in-frame clones here, not all; method: immunoSEQ multiplex PCR. Counted here are over 150,000 clones, approximately 79% occurring once; the ten biggest clones make up 2% to 2.5%. CDR1 is SGHTA, CDR2 FQGNSA, per germline. Germline trimming cut 4 bases from V and 3 bases from J; bases unmatched to any gene: 5. The CDR3 totals 16 residues. This clone was detected a few times. Sequencing was performed on PBMCs. The TCR was taken from a man aged 35 to 55 in good health and CMV-seronegative. V is TRBV7-2 and J is TRBJ2-7; 14 positions agree with TRBD2. CDR3 DNA: TGTGCCAGCAGCTCCCGACTAGCGGGAGGGCTCTACGAGCAGTACTTC. Encoded protein: CASSSRLAGGLYEQYF.